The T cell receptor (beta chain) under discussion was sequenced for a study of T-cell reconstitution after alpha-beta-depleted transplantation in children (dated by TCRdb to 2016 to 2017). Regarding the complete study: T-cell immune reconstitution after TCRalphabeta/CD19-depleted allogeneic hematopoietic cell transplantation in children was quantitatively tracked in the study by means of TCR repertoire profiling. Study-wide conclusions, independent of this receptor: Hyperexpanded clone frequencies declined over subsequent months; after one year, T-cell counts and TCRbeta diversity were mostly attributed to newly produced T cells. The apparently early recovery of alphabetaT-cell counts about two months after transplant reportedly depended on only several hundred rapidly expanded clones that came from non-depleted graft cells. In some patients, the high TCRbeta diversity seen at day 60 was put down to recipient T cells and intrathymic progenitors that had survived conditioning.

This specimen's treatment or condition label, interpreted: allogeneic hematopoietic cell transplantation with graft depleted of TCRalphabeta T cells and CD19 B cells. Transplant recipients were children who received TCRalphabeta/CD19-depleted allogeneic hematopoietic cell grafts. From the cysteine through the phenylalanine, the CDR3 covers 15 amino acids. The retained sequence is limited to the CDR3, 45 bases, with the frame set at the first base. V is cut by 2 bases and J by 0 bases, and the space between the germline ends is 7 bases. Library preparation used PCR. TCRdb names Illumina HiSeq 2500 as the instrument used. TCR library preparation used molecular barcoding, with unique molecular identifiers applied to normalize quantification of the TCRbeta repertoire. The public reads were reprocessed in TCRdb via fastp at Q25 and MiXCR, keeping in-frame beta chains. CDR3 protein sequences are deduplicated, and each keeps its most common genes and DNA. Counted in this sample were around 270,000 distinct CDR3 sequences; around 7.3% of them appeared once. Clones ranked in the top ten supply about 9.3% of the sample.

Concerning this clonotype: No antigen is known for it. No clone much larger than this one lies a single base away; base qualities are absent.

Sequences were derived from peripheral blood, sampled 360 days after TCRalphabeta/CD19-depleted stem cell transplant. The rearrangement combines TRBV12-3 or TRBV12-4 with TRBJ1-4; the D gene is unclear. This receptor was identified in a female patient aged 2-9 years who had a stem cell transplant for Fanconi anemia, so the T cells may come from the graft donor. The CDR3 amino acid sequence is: CASSLNIATNEKLFF. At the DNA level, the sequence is TGTGCCAGCAGTTTAAACATAGCAACTAATGAAAAACTGTTTTTT.